These 8 T cell receptor beta chains were sequenced from one sample in a study of response to subunit inactivated influenza vaccine. Using its own MiXCR run on the RT-PCR reads, TCRdb lists one record per CDR3 protein. The table has about 700,000 distinct CDR3 sequences, approximately 14% seen once. Sequenced material: PBMCs from blood, taken 11 to 12 days after vaccination. The origin of the receptors is a man aged 50-59 years who received an inactivated influenza vaccine.

Only a few counts were recorded for this clonotype. This chain uses TRBV10-3 with TRBJ1-1, with D perhaps TRBD1 (6 bases). Germline lookup yields CDR1 ENHRY and CDR2 SYGVKD. This CDR3 comprises 14 residues. V gave up 3 bases and J gave up 3 bases, with 11 bases separating them. DNA of the CDR3: TGTGCCATCAGTGACCCGGGGGCCGACACTGAAGCTTTCTTT. Protein product: CAISDPGADTEAFF.

This clonotype turned up a few times. V and J are TRBV6-2 or TRBV6-3 and TRBJ2-1, with D uncertain. Germline lookup yields CDR1 MNHEY and CDR2 SVGEGT. Trimming pared 7 bases from V and 8 bases from J, leaving 12 bases between. The CDR3 is made up of 12 amino acids. The CDR3 DNA reads TGTGCCAGCACCCAGAAGATACATGAGCAGTTCTTC. Translated, it gives CASTQKIHEQFF.

This clonotype was recorded a few times. This chain links TRBV28 with TRBJ2-3; D is possibly TRBD2 (6 bases). Trimming removed 2 bases at V and 9 bases at J, with 21 bases between. The CDR3 length is 16 residues. Germline V lookup: CDR1 MDHEN, CDR2 SYDVKM. CDR3 region: CASSLIAGTTRGTQYF. Written as DNA, the CDR3 is TGTGCCAGCAGTTTAATTGCGGGAACCACACGGGGGACGCAGTATTTT.

This rearrangement joins TRBV7-9 to TRBJ1-1; 8 bases align to TRBD1. Trimming at V came to 5 bases and at J to 7 bases, leaving 6 bases not matched to a gene. This CDR3 region has 13 residues. Germline loops: CDR1 SEHNR, CDR2 FQNEAQ (reference sequence). The CDR3 spells CASSAGTGNEAFF. The CDR3 DNA reads as TGTGCCAGCAGCGCCGGGACAGGTAATGAAGCTTTCTTT. Drawing the rest from reference TRBV7-9 and TRBJ1-1, the complete variable domain is DTGVSQNPRHKITKRGQNVTFRCDPISEHNRLYWYRQTLGQGPEFLTYFQNEAQLEKSRLLSDRFSAERPKGSFSTLEIQRTEQGDSAMYLCASSAGTGNEAFFGQGTRLTVV.

The CDR3: CASRAFRERTDTQYF. In nucleotides, the CDR3 is TGTGCCAGTCGGGCGTTCCGGGAGCGCACAGATACGCAGTATTTT. This chain links TRBV6-2 or TRBV6-3 with TRBJ2-3, with D perhaps matching TRBD2 (6 bases). Germline lookup yields CDR1 MNHEY and CDR2 SVGEGT. Trimming pared 9 bases from V and 1 base from J, leaving 17 bases between. CDR3 size: 15 residues.

This clonotype occurred a few times. The chain combines TRBV7-2 with TRBJ2-2; 10 bases match TRBD2. CDR3 length equals 17 residues. J gave up 3 bases and V 7 bases, and 11 bases lay outside the gene matches. Germline values: CDR1 SGHTA, CDR2 FQGNSA. CDR3 region: CASTQQGLAGDTGELFF. Here the CDR3 DNA reads TGTGCCAGCACCCAGCAGGGGCTAGCGGGAGACACCGGGGAGCTGTTTTTT.

As to this clonotype: Given a much more abundant clone one base away, this may be a read error. A read error is likely, as this CDR3 ends without the conserved phenylalanine or tryptophan. The chain carries TRBV28 and TRBJ1-2, with TRBD1 identical over 10 bases. The CDR3 is 17 amino acids. Per the germline V gene, CDR1 is MDHEN and CDR2 is SYDVKM. Trimming took 3 bases from V and 2 from J; bases not matched to a gene: 9. CDR3 bases: TGTGCCAGCAGTTTCGCGAGGGACAGGGGATTCAACTATGGCTACACCTCC. Protein sequence: CASSFARDRGFNYGYTS.

This rearrangement joins TRBV12-3 or TRBV12-4 to TRBJ2-1, with a possible D match to TRBD1 (5 bases). The length of the CDR3 is 14 residues. V was cut by 6 bases and J by 4 bases, with 13 bases left in between. This CDR3 reads CASRLDSRYNEQFF. The CDR3 nucleotides read TGTGCCAGCAGGCTAGACAGCAGATACAATGAGCAGTTCTTC.